A single sample gave rise to the 16 T cell receptor beta chains below, sequenced in a study of T cell responses to AZD1222 COVID-19 vaccine. This table comes from immunoSEQ multiplex PCR, and its TCRdb copy is limited to in-frame clones, with some not included. There are tens of thousands of clones in the sample; about 86% occur only once, and roughly 10% lies in the top ten. The sample was peripheral blood, taken on day 0 of AZD1222 vaccination. The source of these receptors is an adult in good health.

The chain uses TRBV13 and TRBJ2-7; possible D gene TRBD2, 6 bases. Germline V gives CDR1 PRHDT, CDR2 FYEKMQ (reference sequence). The V end was cut by 5 bases, the J end by 5 bases, with 16 bases between. The CDR3 is 14 amino acids. The CDR3 sequence: CASSPSGVRHEQYF. In DNA form, the CDR3 reads TGTGCCAGCAGCCCTTCGGGGGTTAGGCACGAGCAGTACTTC.

In DNA, the CDR3 is TGTGCCAGTAGTATAGGGGGGGCGGCAGTAAGCTCCTACAATGAGCAGTTCTTC. Translating it yields CASSIGGAAVSSYNEQFF. The chain joins TRBV19 to TRBJ2-1; the D call may be TRBD1 or TRBD2 (6 bases each). V gave up 1 base and J gave up 0 bases, with 16 bases separating them. The CDR3 is 18 residues long. The germline V gene encodes CDR1 LNHDA and CDR2 SQIVND (reference sequence).

The genes are TRBV6-6 and TRBJ2-3; TRBD2 matches at 8 bases. V was pared by 6 bases and J by 6 bases, with 26 bases of the junction left unmatched. CDR1 is MNHNY, CDR2 SVGAGI, per germline (reference sequence). The length of the CDR3 is 20 residues. The CDR3 DNA sequence: TGTGCCAGCAGCCCCGGGAGGGTTGGTAGCGGGATAGGCCTTGGGGATACGCAGTATTTT. It is translated as CASSPGRVGSGIGLGDTQYF.

The genes are TRBV6-5 and TRBJ2-1; 14 bases match TRBD2. The germline V gene has CDR1 MNHEY and CDR2 SVGAGI. CDR3 length: 15 residues. J was trimmed by 8 bases and V by 4 bases; bases with no gene match: 4. This CDR3 is CASSFRLAGGHEQFF. The DNA of the CDR3 is TGTGCCAGCAGTTTTAGACTAGCGGGAGGGCATGAGCAGTTCTTC.

The rearrangement links TRBV4-1 to TRBJ2-3; 8 positions agree with TRBD2. After removal of 2 bases from V and 0 bases from J, the junction contained 4 bases not matched to a gene. The CDR3 totals 16 residues. CDR1 is MGHRA, CDR2 YSYEKL, per germline. In DNA form, the CDR3 reads TGCGCCAGCAGCCAATCTAGCGGGCTGAGCACAGATACGCAGTATTTT. It yields the protein CASSQSSGLSTDTQYF.

This chain links TRBV6-5 with TRBJ1-4, with TRBD1 identical over 7 bases. J lost 0 bases, V lost 4 bases, and 5 bases had no gene match. Germline CDR1 is MNHEY and CDR2 is SVGAGI. The CDR3 has 16 residues. CDR3 sequence: CASSSRQGSTNEKLFF. The CDR3, as DNA: TGTGCCAGCAGTTCAAGACAGGGCTCAACTAATGAAAAACTGTTTTTT.

The chain carries TRBV6-5 and TRBJ2-1; a weak D match, TRBD1 (6 bases). The CDR3 is 13 residues long. Germline lookup yields CDR1 MNHEY and CDR2 SVGAGI. Trimming took off 4 bases at V and 8 bases at J, with 12 bases between the two ends. The CDR3: CASSLQGYHEQFF. CDR3 nucleotides: TGTGCCAGCAGTTTACAGGGCTATCATGAGCAGTTCTTC.

V gene TRBV19 combines with J gene TRBJ2-7, with a tentative D call TRBD2 (6 bases). Germline V gene sequence: CDR1 LNHDA, CDR2 SQIVND (reference sequence). Trimming pared 2 bases from V and 4 bases from J, leaving 9 bases between. The CDR3 is made up of 13 amino acids. The CDR3 here is CASSIRAGYEQYF. The CDR3 nucleotides read TGTGCCAGTAGTATACGGGCGGGATACGAGCAGTACTTC.

The chain couples TRBV7-9 to TRBJ1-2; no clear D. The CDR3 runs to 14 residues. Trimming pared 1 base from V and 0 bases from J, leaving 6 bases between. Germline V gives CDR1 SEHNR, CDR2 FQNEAQ (reference sequence). The CDR3 coding sequence is TGTGCCAGCAGCTTAGTACCAACTAACTATGGCTACACCTTC. Translating gives CASSLVPTNYGYTF.

This clone has just one count. The rearrangement links TRBV5-1 to TRBJ1-4, with TRBD1 matching 9 bases. The CDR3 has 18 amino acids. The germline gives CDR1 SGHRS, CDR2 YFSETQ. V trimming: 2 bases; J trimming: 0 bases; junction bases outside the gene matches: 8. The CDR3 protein is CASSFRQGDLATNEKLFF. For the CDR3, the DNA is TGCGCCAGCAGCTTTCGACAGGGGGACCTAGCAACTAATGAAAAACTGTTTTTT.

The table lists this clone with a few counts. The chain joins TRBV14 to TRBJ1-3; D uncertain. V lost 0 bases and J 7 bases, leaving 16 bases between the germline ends. The germline V gene has CDR1 SGHDN and CDR2 FVKESK. This CDR3 contains 16 residues. CDR3 bases: TGTGCCAGCAGCCAAGAACCGAAGGACCCGGGGAACACCATATATTTT. Its protein product is CASSQEPKDPGNTIYF.

The V call is TRBV30, the J call TRBJ2-6, with a possible D match to TRBD2 (6 bases). Germline V gene sequence: CDR1 GTSNPN, CDR2 SVGIG (reference sequence). The ends were cut back, 2 bases at V and 0 bases at J, with 17 bases in the middle. The CDR3 is 18 amino acids. The CDR3 DNA reads as TGTGCCTGGAGTTCACTAGCTAACTGGGGCTCTGGGGCCAACGTCCTGACTTTC. It specifies CAWSSLANWGSGANVLTF.

J is TRBJ2-7 and V is TRBV5-1; D is perhaps TRBD2 (6 bases). The CDR3 has 13 amino acids. Germline values: CDR1 SGHRS, CDR2 YFSETQ. The V end lost 4 bases, the J end lost 0 bases, and 8 bases lay between the germline ends. The CDR3 spells CASSPGLSYEQYF. In nucleotides, the CDR3 is TGCGCCAGCAGCCCGGGACTCTCCTACGAGCAGTACTTC.

V is TRBV7-3 and J is TRBJ2-2; 7 nucleotides line up with TRBD2. In germline, CDR1 is SGHTA, CDR2 FQGTGA. This CDR3 is built from 15 residues. V was pared by 0 bases and J by 4 bases, with 2 bases of the junction left unmatched. The CDR3 protein is CASSLTRTSTGELFF. CDR3 coding DNA: TGTGCCAGCAGCTTAACTAGGACTAGCACCGGGGAGCTGTTTTTT.

The gene calls are TRBV6-2 or TRBV6-3 and TRBJ2-5; tentatively, D is TRBD1 or TRBD2 (6 bases each). Deletions cut 1 base from V and 5 bases from J, with 14 bases between. Germline CDR1 MNHEY, CDR2 SVGEGT. This CDR3 comprises 15 residues. Written as DNA, the CDR3 is TGTGCCAGCAGTTACTTAGGGGGGCGAGGGGAGACCCAGTACTTC. It codes for CASSYLGGRGETQYF.

This clone has more than one count but fewer than ten. The V call is TRBV15, the J call TRBJ2-3; 8 nucleotides line up with TRBD2. Germline V gene lookup returns CDR1 LNHNV and CDR2 YYDKDF (reference sequence). The V segment lost 5 bases and the J segment 1 base; nucleotides outside the gene matches: 26. The CDR3 totals 22 residues. The CDR3 is CATSFSTPQVMIREGGTDTQYF. The CDR3 nucleotides are TGTGCCACCAGCTTCTCCACGCCTCAGGTTATGATCCGGGAGGGAGGCACAGATACGCAGTATTTT.